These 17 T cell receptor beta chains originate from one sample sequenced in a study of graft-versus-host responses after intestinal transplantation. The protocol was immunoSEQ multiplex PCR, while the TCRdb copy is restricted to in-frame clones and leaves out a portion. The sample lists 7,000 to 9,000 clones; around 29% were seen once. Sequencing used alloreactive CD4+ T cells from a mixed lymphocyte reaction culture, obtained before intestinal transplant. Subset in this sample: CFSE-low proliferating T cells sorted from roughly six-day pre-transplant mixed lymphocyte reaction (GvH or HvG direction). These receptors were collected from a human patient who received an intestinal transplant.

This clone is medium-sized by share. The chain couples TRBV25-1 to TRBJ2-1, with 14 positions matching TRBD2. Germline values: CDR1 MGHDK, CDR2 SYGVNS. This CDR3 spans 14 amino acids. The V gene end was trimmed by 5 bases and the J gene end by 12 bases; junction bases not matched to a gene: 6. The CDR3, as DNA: TGTGCCAGCAGTTACGGACTAGCGGGGGGACGGCAGTTCTTC. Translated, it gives CASSYGLAGGRQFF.

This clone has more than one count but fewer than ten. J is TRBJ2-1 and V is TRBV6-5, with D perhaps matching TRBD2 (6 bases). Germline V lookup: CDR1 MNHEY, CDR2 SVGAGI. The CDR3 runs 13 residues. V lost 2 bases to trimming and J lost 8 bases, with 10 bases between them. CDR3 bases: TGTGCCAGCAGTTACGGAGGGAACTATGAGCAGTTCTTC. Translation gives CASSYGGNYEQFF.

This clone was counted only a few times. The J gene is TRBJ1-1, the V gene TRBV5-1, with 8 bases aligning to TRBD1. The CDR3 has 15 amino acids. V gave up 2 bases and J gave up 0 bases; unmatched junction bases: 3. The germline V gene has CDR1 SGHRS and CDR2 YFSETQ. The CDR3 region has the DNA TGCGCCAGCAGCTTTCAGGGGGCTATGAACACTGAAGCTTTCTTT. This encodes CASSFQGAMNTEAFF.

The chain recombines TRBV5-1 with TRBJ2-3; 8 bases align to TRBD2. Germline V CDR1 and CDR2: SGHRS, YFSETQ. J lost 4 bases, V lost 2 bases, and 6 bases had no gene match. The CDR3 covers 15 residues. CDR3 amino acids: CASSLPGGPADTQYF. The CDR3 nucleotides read TGCGCCAGCAGCTTACCGGGGGGGCCTGCAGATACGCAGTATTTT.

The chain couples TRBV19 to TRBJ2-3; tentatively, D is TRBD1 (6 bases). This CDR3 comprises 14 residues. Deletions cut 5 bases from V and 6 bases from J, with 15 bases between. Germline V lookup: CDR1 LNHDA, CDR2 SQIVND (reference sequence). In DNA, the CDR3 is TGTGCCAGTAGTGCCGGGACACCTAGGGATACGCAGTATTTT. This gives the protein CASSAGTPRDTQYF.

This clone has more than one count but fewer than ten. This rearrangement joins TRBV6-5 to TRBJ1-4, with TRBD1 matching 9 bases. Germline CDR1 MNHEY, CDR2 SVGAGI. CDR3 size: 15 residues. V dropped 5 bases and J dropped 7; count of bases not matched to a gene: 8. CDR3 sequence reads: CASSARDRVFEKLFF. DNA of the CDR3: TGTGCCAGCAGTGCCCGGGACAGGGTATTTGAAAAACTGTTTTTT.

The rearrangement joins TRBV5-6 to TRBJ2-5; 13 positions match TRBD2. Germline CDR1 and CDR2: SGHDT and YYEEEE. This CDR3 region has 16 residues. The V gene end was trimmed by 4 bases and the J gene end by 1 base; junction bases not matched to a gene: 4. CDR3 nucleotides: TGTGCCAGCAGCCGTAGACTAGCGGGGGGCCAAGAGACCCAGTACTTC. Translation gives CASSRRLAGGQETQYF.

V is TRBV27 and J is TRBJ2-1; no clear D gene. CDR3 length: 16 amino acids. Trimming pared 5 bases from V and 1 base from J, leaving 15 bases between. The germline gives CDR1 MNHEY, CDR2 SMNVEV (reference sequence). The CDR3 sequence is CASSRLPTRSYNEQFF. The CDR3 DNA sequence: TGTGCCAGCAGTCGGCTCCCGACACGTTCCTACAATGAGCAGTTCTTC.

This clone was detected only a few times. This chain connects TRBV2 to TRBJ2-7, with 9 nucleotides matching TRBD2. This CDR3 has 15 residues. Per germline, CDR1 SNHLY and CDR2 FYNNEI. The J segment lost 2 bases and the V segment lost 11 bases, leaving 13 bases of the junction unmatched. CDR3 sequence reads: CADSPGAGGTYEQYF. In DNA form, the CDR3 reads TGTGCCGACTCCCCGGGAGCGGGGGGCACCTACGAGCAGTACTTC. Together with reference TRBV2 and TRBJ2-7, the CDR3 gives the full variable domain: EPEVTQTPSHQVTQMGQEVILRCVPISNHLYFYWYRQILGQKVEFLVSFYNNEISEKSEIFDDQFSVERPDGSNFTLKIRSTKLEDSAMYFCADSPGAGGTYEQYFGPGTRLTVT.

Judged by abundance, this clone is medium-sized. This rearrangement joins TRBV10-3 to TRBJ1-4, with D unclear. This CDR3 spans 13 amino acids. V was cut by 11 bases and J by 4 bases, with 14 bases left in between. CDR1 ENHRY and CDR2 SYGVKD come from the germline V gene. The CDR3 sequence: CASREGYNEKLFF. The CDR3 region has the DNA TGTGCCTCGAGGGAGGGTTATAATGAAAAACTGTTTTTT.

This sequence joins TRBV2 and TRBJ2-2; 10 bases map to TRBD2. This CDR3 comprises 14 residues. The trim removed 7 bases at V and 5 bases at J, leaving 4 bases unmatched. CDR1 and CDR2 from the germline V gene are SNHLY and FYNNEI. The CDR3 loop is CASIRLAGTGELFF. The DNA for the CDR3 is TGTGCCAGCATCAGACTAGCGGGTACCGGGGAGCTGTTTTTT. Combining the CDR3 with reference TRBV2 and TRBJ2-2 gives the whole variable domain EPEVTQTPSHQVTQMGQEVILRCVPISNHLYFYWYRQILGQKVEFLVSFYNNEISEKSEIFDDQFSVERPDGSNFTLKIRSTKLEDSAMYFCASIRLAGTGELFFGEGSRLTVL.

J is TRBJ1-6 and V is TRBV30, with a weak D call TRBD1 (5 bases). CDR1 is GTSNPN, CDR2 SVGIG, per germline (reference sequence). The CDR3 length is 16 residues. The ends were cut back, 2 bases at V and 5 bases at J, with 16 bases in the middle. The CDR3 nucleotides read TGTGCCTGGAGTACCCGGGGGACCCCAAATAATTCACCCCTCCACTTT. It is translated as CAWSTRGTPNNSPLHF.

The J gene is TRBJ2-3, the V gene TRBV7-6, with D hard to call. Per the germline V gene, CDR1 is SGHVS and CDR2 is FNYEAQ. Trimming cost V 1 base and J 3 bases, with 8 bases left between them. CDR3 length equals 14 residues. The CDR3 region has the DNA TGTGCCAGCAGCTTAGTGGCCAGGACAGATACGCAGTATTTT. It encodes CASSLVARTDTQYF. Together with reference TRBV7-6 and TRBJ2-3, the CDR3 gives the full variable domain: GAGVSQSPRYKVTKRGQDVALRCDPISGHVSLYWYRQALGQGPEFLTYFNYEAQQDKSGLPNDRFSAERPEGSISTLTIQRTEQRDSAMYRCASSLVARTDTQYFGPGTRLTVL.

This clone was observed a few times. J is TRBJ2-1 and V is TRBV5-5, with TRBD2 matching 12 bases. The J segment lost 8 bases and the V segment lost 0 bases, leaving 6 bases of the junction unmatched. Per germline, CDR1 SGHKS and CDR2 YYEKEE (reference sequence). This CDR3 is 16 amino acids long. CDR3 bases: TGTGCCAGCAGCTTGGCTCTAGCGGGGGGGCAGGATGAGCAGTTCTTC. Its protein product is CASSLALAGGQDEQFF. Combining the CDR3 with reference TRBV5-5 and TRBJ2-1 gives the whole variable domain DAGVTQSPTHLIKTRGQQVTLRCSPISGHKSVSWYQQVLGQGPQFIFQYYEKEERGRGNFPDRFSARQFPNYSSELNVNALLLGDSALYLCASSLALAGGQDEQFFGPGTRLTVL.

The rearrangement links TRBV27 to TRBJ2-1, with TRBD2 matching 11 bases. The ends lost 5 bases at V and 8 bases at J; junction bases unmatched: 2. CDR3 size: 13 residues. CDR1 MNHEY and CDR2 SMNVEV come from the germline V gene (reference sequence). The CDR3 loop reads CASSLLAGDEQFF. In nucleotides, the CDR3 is TGTGCCAGCAGTCTACTAGCGGGAGATGAGCAGTTCTTC.

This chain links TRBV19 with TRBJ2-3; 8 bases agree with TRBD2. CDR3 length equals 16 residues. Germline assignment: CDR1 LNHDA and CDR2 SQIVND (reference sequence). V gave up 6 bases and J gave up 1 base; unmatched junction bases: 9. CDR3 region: CASRPLGGGRTDTQYF. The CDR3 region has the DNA TGTGCCAGTAGACCCCTAGGCGGGGGGCGCACAGATACGCAGTATTTT. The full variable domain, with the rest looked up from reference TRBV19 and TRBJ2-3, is DGGITQSPKYLFRKEGQNVTLSCEQNLNHDAMYWYRQDPGQGLRLIYYSQIVNDFQKGDIAEGYSVSREKKESFPLTVTSAQKNPTAFYLCASRPLGGGRTDTQYFGPGTRLTVL.

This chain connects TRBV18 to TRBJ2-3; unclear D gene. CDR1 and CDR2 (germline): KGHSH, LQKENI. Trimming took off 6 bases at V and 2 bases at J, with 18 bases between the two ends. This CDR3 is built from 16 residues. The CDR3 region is CASSPDGPILTDTQYF. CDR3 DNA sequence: TGTGCCAGCTCGCCCGATGGGCCCATACTCACAGATACGCAGTATTTT.